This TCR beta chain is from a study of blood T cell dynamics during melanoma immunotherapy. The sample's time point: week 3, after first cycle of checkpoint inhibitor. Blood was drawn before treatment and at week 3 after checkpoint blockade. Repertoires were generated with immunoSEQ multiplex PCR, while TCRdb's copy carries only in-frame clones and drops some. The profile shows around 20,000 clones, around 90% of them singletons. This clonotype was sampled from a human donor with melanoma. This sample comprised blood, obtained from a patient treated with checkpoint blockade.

The CDR3 DNA follows: TGTGCCAGCAGTTTAGAGGGGCACCACCCCGAGCAGTACTTC. It translates to CASSLEGHHPEQYF. The V gene is TRBV28, the J gene TRBJ2-7; either TRBD1 or TRBD2 may fit D (5 bases each). Germline loops: CDR1 MDHEN, CDR2 SYDVKM. This CDR3 has 14 amino acids. V shed 2 bases and J shed 6 bases, with 14 bases lying between them. Full variable domain (rest looked up from reference TRBV28 and TRBJ2-7): DVKVTQSSRYLVKRTGEKVFLECVQDMDHENMFWYRQDPGLGLRLIYFSYDVKMKEKGDIPEGYSVSREKKERFSLILESASTNQTSMYLCASSLEGHHPEQYFGPGTRLTVT.